Below are 8 T cell receptor beta chains sequenced from a single sample in a study of beta chain features in type 1 diabetes. The study reverse transcribed the entire isolated RNA, so it sequenced expressed TCRB transcripts. Libraries were prepared by immunoSEQ multiplex PCR; TCRdb keeps only in-frame clonotypes and omits some of them. The sample records about 360,000 clones, roughly 13% being singletons. Study results and limitations: Moderate but significant shortening of TCRB CDR3s was recorded in all four CD4+ subsets from Type 1 diabetes patients.

Their antigen targets remain unknown. Material for sequencing was naive CD4+ T cells from blood. Receptors originate from a woman under 30 with type 1 diabetes.

This chain uses TRBV11-2 with TRBJ2-3; perhaps TRBD2 as D (5 bases). Trimming stripped 2 bases from V and 0 bases from J, with 12 bases between. Germline values: CDR1 SGHAT, CDR2 FQNNGV. This CDR3 contains 16 residues. CDR3 nucleotide sequence: TGTGCCAGCAGCTTATCCCTCAGGACTAGCACAGATACGCAGTATTTT. Protein product: CASSLSLRTSTDTQYF.

This clone was recorded a few times. The chain combines TRBV6-5 with TRBJ1-2; D is undetermined. This CDR3 is 14 amino acids long. Germline CDR1 and CDR2: MNHEY and SVGAGI. V dropped 5 bases and J dropped 3 bases, with 13 bases sitting between them. The CDR3: CASSESGGDYGYTF. The CDR3 bases are TGTGCCAGCAGTGAGAGCGGTGGAGACTATGGCTACACCTTC.

The J gene is TRBJ1-1, the V gene TRBV28; TRBD1 matches at 7 bases. This CDR3 is 14 amino acids long. The J segment lost 0 bases and the V segment lost 6 bases, leaving 4 bases of the junction unmatched. The germline CDR1 and CDR2 sequences are MDHEN and SYDVKM. Here the CDR3 DNA reads TGTGCCAGCAGCCCCGGGACAGTGAACACTGAAGCTTTCTTT. It yields the protein CASSPGTVNTEAFF.

The J gene is TRBJ2-3, the V gene TRBV11-3, with a weak D call TRBD2 (6 bases). Per germline, CDR1 SGHNT and CDR2 YENEEA. This CDR3 contains 15 residues. Trimming took off 8 bases at V and 0 bases at J, with 15 bases between the two ends. CDR3 residues: CASGKRAGSTDTQYF. CDR3 bases: TGTGCCAGCGGAAAGCGGGCAGGGAGCACAGATACGCAGTATTTT.

This chain connects TRBV20-1 to TRBJ1-1; no clear D. The V gene's germline CDR1 is DFQATT and CDR2 SNEGSKA (reference sequence). Trimming removed 2 bases from V and 2 bases from J, with 3 bases in between. The CDR3 has 11 residues. The CDR3 loop is CSARYNTEAFF. The CDR3, as DNA: TGCAGTGCTAGATATAACACTGAAGCTTTCTTT.

In this sample, this clone turned up a few times. The junction departs from germline at one end; a sequencing error may be responsible. The rearrangement uses TRBV7-9 and TRBJ1-1, with D unclear. CDR3 size: 11 residues. In germline, CDR1 is SEHNR, CDR2 FQNEAQ (reference sequence). CDR3 amino acids: CASSLEPARGF. As DNA, the CDR3 is TGTGCCAGCAGCTTAGAACCGGCGCGAGGCTTT.

The chain uses TRBV18 and TRBJ2-3; 7 nucleotides agree with TRBD2. This CDR3 is built from 16 residues. The V gene end was trimmed by 5 bases and the J gene end by 1 base; junction bases not matched to a gene: 9. The germline V gene encodes CDR1 KGHSH and CDR2 LQKENI. Here the CDR3 DNA reads TGTGCCAGCTCAGGCTTAGCGGGCACCGGCACAGATACGCAGTATTTT. This gives the protein CASSGLAGTGTDTQYF.

The chain combines TRBV4-3 with TRBJ2-1; D is ambiguous. Germline V gives CDR1 LGHNA, CDR2 YSLEER. The CDR3 length is 13 residues. The germline V and J ends were trimmed by 3 bases and 10 bases, with 13 bases remaining between them. CDR3 amino acids: CASSQLPSSEQFF. The DNA for the CDR3 is TGCGCCAGCAGCCAGCTACCATCCTCGGAGCAGTTCTTC.